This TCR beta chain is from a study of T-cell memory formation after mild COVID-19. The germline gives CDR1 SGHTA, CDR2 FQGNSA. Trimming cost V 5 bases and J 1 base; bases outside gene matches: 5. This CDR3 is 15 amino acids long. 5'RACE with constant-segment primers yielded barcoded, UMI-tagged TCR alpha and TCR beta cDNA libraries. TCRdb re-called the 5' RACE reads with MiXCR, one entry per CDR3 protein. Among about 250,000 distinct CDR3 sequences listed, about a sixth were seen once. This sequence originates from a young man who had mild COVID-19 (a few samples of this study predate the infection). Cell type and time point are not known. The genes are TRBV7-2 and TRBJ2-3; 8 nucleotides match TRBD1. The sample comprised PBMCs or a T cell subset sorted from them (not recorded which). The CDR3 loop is CASSQRQGRTDTQYF. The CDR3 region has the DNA TGTGCCAGCAGCCAAAGACAGGGGCGCACAGATACGCAGTATTTT.